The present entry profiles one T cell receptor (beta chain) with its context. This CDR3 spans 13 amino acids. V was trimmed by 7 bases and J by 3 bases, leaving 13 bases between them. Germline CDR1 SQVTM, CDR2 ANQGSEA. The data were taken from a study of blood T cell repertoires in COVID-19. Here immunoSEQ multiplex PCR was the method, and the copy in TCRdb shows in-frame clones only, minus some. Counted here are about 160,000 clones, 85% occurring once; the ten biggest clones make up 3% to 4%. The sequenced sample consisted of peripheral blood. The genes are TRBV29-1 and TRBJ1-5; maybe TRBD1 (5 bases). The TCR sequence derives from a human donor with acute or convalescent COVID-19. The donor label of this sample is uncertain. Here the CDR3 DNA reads TGCAGCGCCGCTCGGGGGAACAATCAGCCCCAGCATTTT. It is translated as CSAARGNNQPQHF.